One sample yielded the 5 T cell receptor beta chains listed below, sequenced in a study of T-cell reconstitution after alpha-beta-depleted transplantation in children. TCRbeta library preparation incorporated unique molecular identifiers. TCRdb re-called the PCR reads through MiXCR, storing one row per CDR3 protein. Among around 450,000 distinct CDR3 sequences listed, 43% were seen once. Sample: PBMCs, taken before TCRalphabeta/CD19-depleted stem cell transplant. These receptors all stem from a girl aged 2 to 10 with aplastic anemia, due to receive a stem cell transplant.

The V call is TRBV5-1, the J call TRBJ2-2; unclear D gene. V lost 0 bases to trimming and J lost 5 bases, with 11 bases between them. CDR1 SGHRS and CDR2 YFSETQ come from the germline V gene. This CDR3 contains 15 residues. CDR3 nucleotides: TGCGCCAGCAGCTTGGTCGAGCTGGCTACCGGGGAGCTGTTTTTT. This gives the protein CASSLVELATGELFF.

The J gene is TRBJ1-2, the V gene TRBV5-1; the D is unclear. The CDR3 consists of 13 residues. Trimming took off 4 bases at V and 8 bases at J, with 15 bases between the two ends. The germline V gene has CDR1 SGHRS and CDR2 YFSETQ. CDR3 protein: CASSLTVAEGYTF. CDR3 coding DNA: TGCGCCAGCAGCCTCACGGTTGCGGAAGGCTACACCTTC.

The chain is built from TRBV5-1 and TRBJ2-5; TRBD1 agrees at 8 bases. Germline V gene lookup returns CDR1 SGHRS and CDR2 YFSETQ. CDR3 length: 14 residues. Trimming cost V 3 bases and J 4 bases; bases outside gene matches: 5. The DNA for the CDR3 is TGCGCCAGCAGCTCGGACAGGGTGCGAGAGACCCAGTACTTC. This gives the protein CASSSDRVRETQYF.

Only a few counts were recorded for this clonotype. The chain employs TRBV15 and TRBJ2-2; TRBD2 aligns across 7 bases. The CDR3 sequence is 16 residues long. V lost 1 base to trimming and J lost 0 bases; unmatched junction nucleotides: 2. Germline V CDR1 and CDR2: LNHNV, YYDKDF (reference sequence). The CDR3 DNA follows: TGTGCCACCAGCAGAGGGGGGGGGTCGAACACCGGGGAGCTGTTTTTT. It codes for CATSRGGGSNTGELFF.

Many counts were recorded for this clonotype. The chain combines TRBV12-3 or TRBV12-4 with TRBJ1-6; maybe TRBD1 (5 bases). CDR3 length: 14 amino acids. The V end was cut by 3 bases, the J end by 7 bases, with 10 bases between. The CDR3 DNA is TGTGCCAGCAGTTTTACAGGACCGAATTCACCCCTCCACTTT. Translated, it gives CASSFTGPNSPLHF.